One T cell receptor (beta chain) is described in this entry. The antigen this receptor binds is unknown. No much larger clonotype is one base removed from it; base qualities were not supplied. The cysteine opens and the phenylalanine closes a CDR3 of 15 amino acids. Only the CDR3 portion is preserved as DNA: 45 bases, with reading frame beginning at the first base. CDR1 and CDR2, per the germline V gene, are MNHEY and SVGAGI. V gives up 6 bases and J gives up 0 bases, and the segment between their germline ends measures 15 bases. The cohort consisted of 670 or so healthy bone marrow donors. At the time of sampling, every cohort member was nominally healthy, though immune exposures that went unrecorded were likely present. The donor was CMV seropositive and was included in the group of 250 to 300 seropositive cohort members. Every donor gave a peripheral blood sample, and the peripheral blood mononuclear cells from that sample were used for TCR beta sequencing. The Qiagen DNeasy Blood Extraction Kit was used to extract genomic DNA from the blood cell samples.

The entry originates in a study of cytomegalovirus exposure and HLA in healthy donors (dated by TCRdb to 2016 to 2017). Describing the broader study: An earlier analysis of 587 of the donors reported 250 to 350 Gb of sequence data and 117 million unique TCR beta sequences obtained from some 170 million T cells. An early release that covered roughly 600 HLA-typed donors contained approximately 300 gigabases of sequencing data and tens of millions of unique TCR sequences. Among the approximately 430 genotyped donors, around 79% belonged to the genetic ancestry cluster associated with self-reported Caucasian donors. The aim of the study was to test whether cataloging public T cell receptors could identify signatures of past pathogen exposure. The T cell repertoires of about 700 subjects were profiled by immunosequencing and related to cytomegalovirus serostatus. Besides the first cohort of around 670 subjects, a separate validation cohort made up of 95 to 150 different subjects was used. To predict cytomegalovirus infection status, the study brought together high-throughput TCR immunosequencing, statistical association of individual TCRs with disease status, and machine learning. A later analysis re-examined previously published TCR beta repertoires from more than 650 donors and added high-resolution HLA genotyping to investigate patterns of TCR occurrence. The later analysis used no new phenotypic data to find candidate immune exposures, relying instead on TCR beta sequences and their occurrence across donors. An earlier analysis of about 620 of the donors applied high-throughput TCR beta sequencing to assess whether each TCR beta V gene segment acted as functional or pseudogenic. Donor age, sex, ethnicity and CMV serostatus were collected together with the repertoire data. A later genetic analysis used genome-wide SNP genotypes for about 60% of the roughly 700 donors, treating that subset as a discovery cohort. All discovery cohort repertoires had been generated using a single sequencing platform. HLA typing included class I and class II loci at four-digit resolution. Typing coverage differed by locus: A, B, C, DRB1 and DQB1 were typed in roughly 620-640 donors, DQA1 in about 560, DPA1 in roughly 590, and DPB1 in roughly 450. A few DR-DQ haplotypes were treated as single units for association and clustering because of strong linkage in the cohort. Among a few hundred genotyped donors of the cohort, an average of roughly 240,000 unique TCR beta nucleotide sequences were sequenced per donor, 15% to 20% of them non-productive.

The investigation overall reported the following: In vitro tests confirmed that a few of the cytomegalovirus-associated TCR beta chains recognize cytomegalovirus antigens. Specific HLA alleles were associated with 16,951 TCR beta sequences at a false discovery rate of 0.05 in a later analysis. It was suggested by the authors that the approach could potentially be generalized to other disease states and immunological phenotypes. Strong co-occurrence of HLA alleles, especially DR and DQ, made assigning TCR associations to individual alleles difficult. Linkage disequilibrium might explain the correlated functional status among segregating V segments, but an unknown experimental factor could not be excluded. Most TCR sequences were observed very rarely across donors, whereas some public TCRs were present in many individuals. Broadly in line with IMGT annotations, most TCR beta V segments showed up in productive rearrangements about 87% or about 30% of the time in an earlier analysis of several hundred of the donors. In a later analysis, TCR association rates were found to vary across HLA loci, with the most associated TCRs seen for DRB1 alleles and the fewest for HLA-C alleles. Most CMV-associated TCR beta chains appeared to be HLA-restricted in a later analysis, and the HLA associations seemed to be driven largely by CMV exposure. A further reported finding was that TCR beta sequences accurately predicted the HLA-A and HLA-B alleles for most subjects in the first cohort. Cytomegalovirus status was reported to be diagnosed by the classifier with high specificity and sensitivity in both the original and validation cohorts. In a later genetic analysis, a missense DCLRE1C variant was associated with V-gene and J-gene trimming of TCR beta chains, and the association was replicated in an independent cohort. Presence/absence analyses assumed roughly uniform sequencing depth across donors, an assumption that may not hold. A cluster of highly shared sequence variants was judged likely to represent a technical artifact of the sequencing pipeline. The study listed approximately 150 TCR beta chains as associated with cytomegalovirus. The 87-base-pair reads could not distinguish some IMGT-functional V segments, including TRBV6-2 and TRBV6-3, so those segments were excluded. Because some donors lacked HLA typing at each locus, the association tests relied only on the typed subset. In this cohort, only TCR beta chains were sequenced, and detectable features were limited by the absence of alpha or paired-chain data. In a later genetic analysis, fewer N-insertions in productive TCRs were reported among donors in an Asian-associated ancestry cluster than the approximately 670-donor mean. The only immune exposure information available for the cohort was CMV serostatus. Several of the top co-occurrence clusters appeared to be linked to parvovirus B19, influenza, CMV and Epstein-Barr virus, according to a later analysis. Because counts were too low, roughly 16 rarely observed V segments, including chromosome 9 orphons, were excluded from the earlier analysis of some 540 of the donors. In a later analysis, HLA-associated TCR beta chains were found to be more clonally expanded and to have lower generation probabilities than equally common non-associated chains.

Library preparation was by the immunoSEQ multiplex PCR assay. A mixture of 60 forward primers for TCR Vbeta segments and 13 reverse primers for TCR Jbeta segments was used in the multiplex PCR. A multiplex PCR assay on genomic DNA amplified the CDR3 region of rearranged TCR beta genes. The amplified TCR beta libraries were sequenced on the Illumina HiSeq System as 87-base-pair reads. In the original analysis: Across the roughly 600 repertoires, a later analysis counted 60 million to 90 million unique TCR beta chains, around 10 million of which were shared by at least two donors. To remove PCR and sequencing errors, raw reads were error-corrected and collapsed into unique sequences using a nearest-neighbor algorithm that merged closely related sequences. Alignment of CDR3 sequences to IMGT reference sequences was used to assign V, D and J gene segments. For a sequence to be retained, at least a six-nucleotide match to both a V gene segment and a J gene segment was required. A rearrangement counted as productive if the CDR3 had no stop codons and remained in frame with V and J, and every other rearrangement counted as non-productive. CDR3 was defined according to IMGT convention as the region running from the second conserved V-encoded cysteine to the conserved J-encoded phenylalanine. Sequences without an unambiguous match to a single V gene segment were excluded from the earlier analysis of 587 of the donors. An earlier analysis of over 450 of the donors classified V segments as functional when productive rearrangements were above 56.7% and as segregating when the standard deviation between donors was above 5%. A statistical classification framework was developed to diagnose cytomegalovirus status using the catalog of TCR beta chain sequences. In a later analysis, V and J genes were assigned by comparing TCR nucleotide sequences against IMGT/GENE-DB human TR gene sequences. In a later analysis, CDR3 sequences and most-parsimonious VDJ recombination scenarios were assigned using the TCRdist pipeline. A later analysis defined each TCR beta chain by its CDR3 amino acid sequence plus V-gene family, and excluded reads lacking a unique V-gene family. As a way to deal with suspected cross-contamination and a sequencing artifact, a later analysis dropped nearly 600 nucleotide sequences that were highly shared and had low generation probability. In a later analysis, a clonal expansion index for each public chain was calculated from normalized within-repertoire ranks of inferred template counts. In a later analysis, generation probabilities were computed with a VDJ recombination model fitted to out-of-frame rearrangements, and the resulting probabilities were checked against IGoR. In a later analysis, TCR-TCR, TCR-HLA and TCR-CMV co-occurrence was scored with hypergeometric tests, and a repertoire-size bias correction was applied to TCR pairs. In a later analysis, false discovery rates were estimated by permuting HLA or CMV assignments 20 times. A later analysis grouped co-occurring TCRs with DBSCAN, adding TCRdist sequence similarity when clustering within HLA-allele-positive subsets. For co-occurrence clustering, repertoires with fewer than 30,000 or more than 120,000 public chains were excluded, along with five repertoires with anomalous nucleotide sharing. TCRdb provides this immuneACCESS table in a form limited to in-frame rearrangements. Some clones are lacking; in checked studies, under half of them reflect an unresolved V gene, and why the rest are absent is not known. That table supplies the V and J calls and clone size; D and trimming were determined from the DNA. The sample has around 110,000 clones on record, approximately 79% of them singletons. Clones ranked in the top ten supply roughly 15% of the sample.

This sequence originates from a woman aged 35 to 49 in good health and CMV-seropositive. This chain joins TRBV6-5 to TRBJ2-7; the D gene is perhaps TRBD1, from 6 matching bases. Sequenced input: PBMCs. The DNA sequence is as follows: TGTGCCAGCAGCATGACAGGAGTCGTCTCCTACGAGCAGTACTTC. Translated, it gives CASSMTGVVSYEQYF.